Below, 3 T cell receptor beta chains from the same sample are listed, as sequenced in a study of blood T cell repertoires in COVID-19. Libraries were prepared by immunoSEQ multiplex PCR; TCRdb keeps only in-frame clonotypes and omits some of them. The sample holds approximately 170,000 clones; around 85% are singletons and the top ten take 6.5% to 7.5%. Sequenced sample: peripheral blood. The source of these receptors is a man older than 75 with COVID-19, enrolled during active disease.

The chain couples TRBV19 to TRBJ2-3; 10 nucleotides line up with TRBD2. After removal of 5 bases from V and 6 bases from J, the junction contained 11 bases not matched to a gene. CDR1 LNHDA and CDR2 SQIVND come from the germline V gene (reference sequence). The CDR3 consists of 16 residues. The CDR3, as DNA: TGTGCCAGTAGTCCCGGGACTAGCGCCGGCGCCGATACGCAGTATTTT. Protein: CASSPGTSAGADTQYF.

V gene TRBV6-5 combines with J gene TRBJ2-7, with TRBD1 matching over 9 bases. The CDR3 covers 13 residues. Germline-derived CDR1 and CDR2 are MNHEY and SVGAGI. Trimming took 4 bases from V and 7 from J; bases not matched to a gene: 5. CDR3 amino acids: CASSLTDRGEQYF. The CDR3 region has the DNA TGTGCCAGCAGTTTGACGGACAGGGGTGAGCAGTACTTC.

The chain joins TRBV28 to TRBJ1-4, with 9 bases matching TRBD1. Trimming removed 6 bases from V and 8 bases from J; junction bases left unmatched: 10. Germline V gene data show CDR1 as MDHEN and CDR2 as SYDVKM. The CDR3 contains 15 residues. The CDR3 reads CASSTAGTGFEKLFF. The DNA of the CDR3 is TGTGCCAGCAGCACTGCCGGGACAGGGTTCGAAAAACTGTTTTTT.